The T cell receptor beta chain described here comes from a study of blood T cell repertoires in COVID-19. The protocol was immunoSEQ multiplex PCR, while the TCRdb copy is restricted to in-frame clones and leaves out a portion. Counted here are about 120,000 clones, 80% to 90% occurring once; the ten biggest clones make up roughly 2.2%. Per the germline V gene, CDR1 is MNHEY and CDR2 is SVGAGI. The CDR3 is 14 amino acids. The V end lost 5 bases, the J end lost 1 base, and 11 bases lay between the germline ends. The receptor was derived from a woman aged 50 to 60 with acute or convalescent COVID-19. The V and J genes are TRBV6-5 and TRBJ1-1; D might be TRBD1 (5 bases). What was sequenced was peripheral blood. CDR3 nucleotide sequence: TGTGCCAGCAGTCCAGACGGGGGGAACACTGAAGCTTTCTTT. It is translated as CASSPDGGNTEAFF.